The clone carrying this T cell receptor (beta chain) was recorded once. The antigen is undetermined. The data originate from a study of Ad26.COV2.S vaccination and SARS-CoV-2 variants. Study outcomes and limitations: Placebo recipients trailed vaccine recipients in spike-specific TCR breadth.

There are 15 residues in the CDR3. J gave up 5 bases and V 4 bases, and 9 bases lay outside the gene matches. Germline values: CDR1 SGHDT, CDR2 YYEEEE. Documented treatment: 19 received Ad26.COV2.S at low or high dose, single or two shots; several received placebo; per-sample allocation not given. Sample collection was performed on day 63 after the first vaccine or placebo injection. Boston hosted the donor, who was an adult aged 18-55 years. Built on an Ad26 vector, the vaccine expressed Wuhan-strain SARS-CoV-2 spike. Clones were read by immunoSEQ multiplex PCR, and TCRdb kept only the in-frame ones, dropping some. The sample has 410,000 or so clones, about 93% seen once.

This material consisted of peripheral blood, taken in a trial of Ad26.COV2.S vaccine versus placebo. This receptor was identified in a person between 18 and 59 years old who received the Ad26.COV2.S COVID-19 vaccine or a placebo. The genes are TRBV5-6 and TRBJ2-5, with 9 bases that match TRBD1. The DNA for the CDR3 is TGTGCCAGCAGCGGGACCGGGACAGGGTATGAGACCCAGTACTTC. Amino acids: CASSGTGTGYETQYF.